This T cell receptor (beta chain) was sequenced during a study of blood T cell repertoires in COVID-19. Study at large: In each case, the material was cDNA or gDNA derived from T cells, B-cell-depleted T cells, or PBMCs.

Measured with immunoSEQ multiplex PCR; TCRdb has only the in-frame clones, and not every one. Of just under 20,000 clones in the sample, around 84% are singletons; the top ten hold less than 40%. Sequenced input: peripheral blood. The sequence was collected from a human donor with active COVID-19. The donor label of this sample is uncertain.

The CDR3 nucleotides are TGTGCCAGCAGTACCCAGCGGGAGAACGGTGAGCAGTTCTTC. Its protein is CASSTQRENGEQFF. The V and J genes are TRBV2 and TRBJ2-1; 8 positions match TRBD2. V dropped 5 bases and J dropped 9; count of bases not matched to a gene: 9. Germline V lookup: CDR1 SNHLY, CDR2 FYNNEI. The CDR3 is made up of 14 amino acids. The variable domain in full, with the rest retrieved from reference TRBV2 and TRBJ2-1, is EPEVTQTPSHQVTQMGQEVILRCVPISNHLYFYWYRQILGQKVEFLVSFYNNEISEKSEIFDDQFSVERPDGSNFTLKIRSTKLEDSAMYFCASSTQRENGEQFFGPGTRLTVL.